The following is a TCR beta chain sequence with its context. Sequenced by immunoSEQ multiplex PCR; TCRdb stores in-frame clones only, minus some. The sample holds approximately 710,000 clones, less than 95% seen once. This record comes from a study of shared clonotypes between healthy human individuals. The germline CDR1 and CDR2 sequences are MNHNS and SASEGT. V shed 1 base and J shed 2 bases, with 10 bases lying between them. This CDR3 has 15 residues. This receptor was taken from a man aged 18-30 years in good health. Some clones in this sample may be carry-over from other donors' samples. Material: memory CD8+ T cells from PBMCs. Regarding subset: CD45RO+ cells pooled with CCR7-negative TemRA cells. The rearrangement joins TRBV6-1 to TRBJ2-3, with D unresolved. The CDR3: CASSEGLGNTDTQYF. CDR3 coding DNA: TGTGCCAGCAGTGAAGGTTTAGGGAACACAGATACGCAGTATTTT.